These 17 T cell receptor beta chains came from one sample sequenced in a study of glioma-infiltrating T cells after dendritic cell vaccination. The time point was: after dendritic cell vaccination, including at tumor progression/relapse. TCRdb's table, derived via immunoSEQ multiplex PCR, lists solely in-frame clones and lacks some. The sample holds some 24,000 clones, roughly 86% seen once. The starting material was blood, obtained after dendritic cell vaccination. Source of these receptors: a human donor with glioblastoma.

This chain uses TRBV7-9 with TRBJ2-3; TRBD2 aligns across 7 bases. CDR3 length: 15 amino acids. Germline V gene sequence: CDR1 SEHNR, CDR2 FQNEAQ (reference sequence). V was pared by 0 bases and J by 5 bases, with 5 bases of the junction left unmatched. The CDR3 sequence is CASSLAGAGVDTQYF. The CDR3 bases are TGTGCCAGCAGCTTAGCAGGGGCGGGGGTAGATACGCAGTATTTT.

This chain uses TRBV28 with TRBJ1-2, with 7 bases identical to TRBD1. The CDR3 contains 13 residues. J was trimmed by 4 bases and V by 7 bases; bases with no gene match: 6. Germline V gene data show CDR1 as MDHEN and CDR2 as SYDVKM. This chain's CDR3 is CASMPTGFYGYTF. CDR3 bases: TGTGCCAGCATGCCGACAGGGTTCTATGGCTACACCTTC.

This chain connects TRBV30 to TRBJ2-4; TRBD1 matches at 10 bases. V dropped 0 bases and J dropped 7; count of bases not matched to a gene: 3. This CDR3 has 14 residues. CDR1 is GTSNPN and CDR2 is SVGIG in the germline V gene (reference sequence). CDR3 sequence: CAWSVGTGVNIQYF. As DNA, the CDR3 is TGTGCCTGGAGTGTAGGGACAGGGGTCAACATTCAGTACTTC. Full variable domain (missing parts from reference TRBV30 and TRBJ2-4): SQTIHQWPATLVQPVGSPLSLECTVEGTSNPNLYWYRQAAGRGLQLLFYSVGIGQISSEVPQNLSASRPQDRQFILSSKKLLLSDSGFYLCAWSVGTGVNIQYFGAGTRLSVL.

This chain joins TRBV7-9 and TRBJ1-2; D is ambiguous. The CDR3 is 14 residues long. Germline V gene data show CDR1 as SEHNR and CDR2 as FQNEAQ (reference sequence). Trimming took 5 bases from V and 2 from J, leaving 12 bases between them. CDR3 DNA sequence: TGTGCCAGCAGCCTCCAGGTTCTAAACTATGGCTACACCTTC. Residues: CASSLQVLNYGYTF.

In DNA form, the CDR3 reads TGTGCCTGGAGACGCTCGTCGGGACCCCTCCACTTT. It encodes CAWRRSSGPLHF. J is TRBJ1-6 and V is TRBV30; D is ambiguous. Germline CDR1 is GTSNPN and CDR2 is SVGIG (reference sequence). Trimming took off 3 bases at V and 12 bases at J, with 12 bases between the two ends. The CDR3 has 12 residues.

The chain joins TRBV5-5 to TRBJ1-4; 7 nucleotides agree with TRBD1. The V gene's germline CDR1 is SGHKS and CDR2 YYEKEE (reference sequence). Trimming cost V 4 bases and J 6 bases; bases outside gene matches: 9. The CDR3 has 15 residues. The DNA for the CDR3 is TGTGCCAGCAGCCCCCCGACAGGGTTGGATGAAAAACTGTTTTTT. Translating it yields CASSPPTGLDEKLFF.

This clone was observed a single time. The V call is TRBV5-1, the J call TRBJ2-3; D is unresolved. This CDR3 has 14 residues. Trimming stripped 0 bases from V and 0 bases from J, with 5 bases between. CDR1 is SGHRS and CDR2 is YFSETQ in the germline V gene. CDR3 loop: CASSLGPSTDTQYF. The CDR3 bases are TGCGCCAGCAGCTTGGGGCCTAGCACAGATACGCAGTATTTT.

The CDR3 loop is CASSLGSGGVDEQYF. The CDR3 bases are TGTGCCAGCAGCTTAGGAAGCGGGGGGGTAGACGAGCAGTACTTC. The V gene is TRBV7-2, the J gene TRBJ2-5; 10 nucleotides align to TRBD2. TRBJ2-7 matches the DNA end more closely, so the J call is doubtful. The CDR3 is 15 residues long. The germline V gene has CDR1 SGHTA and CDR2 FQGNSA.

The V call is TRBV19, the J call TRBJ2-3, with 13 bases identical to TRBD2. V gave up 5 bases and J gave up 4 bases; unmatched junction bases: 9. The CDR3 length is 17 residues. Per the germline V gene, CDR1 is LNHDA and CDR2 is SQIVND (reference sequence). The DNA for the CDR3 is TGTGCCAGTAGTCCCCGACTAGCGGGGGGTAGGGCAGATACGCAGTATTTT. Translation gives CASSPRLAGGRADTQYF. Full variable domain (rest looked up from reference TRBV19 and TRBJ2-3): DGGITQSPKYLFRKEGQNVTLSCEQNLNHDAMYWYRQDPGQGLRLIYYSQIVNDFQKGDIAEGYSVSREKKESFPLTVTSAQKNPTAFYLCASSPRLAGGRADTQYFGPGTRLTVL.

The chain has TRBV10-1 and TRBJ2-2; D perhaps matches TRBD2 (5 bases). From germline, CDR1 is WNHNN and CDR2 SYGVQD (reference sequence). This CDR3 is 14 amino acids long. V was trimmed by 6 bases and J by 6 bases, leaving 14 bases between them. The CDR3 loop reads CASRPGHGAGELFF. The CDR3 DNA is TGCGCCAGCAGACCGGGCCACGGGGCCGGGGAGCTGTTTTTT.

This clone was recorded only once. The V gene is TRBV29-1, the J gene TRBJ2-1; 9 nucleotides align to TRBD2. Germline V gene sequence: CDR1 SQVTM, CDR2 ANQGSEA. J was trimmed by 3 bases and V by 7 bases; bases with no gene match: 4. The CDR3 runs to 13 residues. CDR3 bases: TGCAGCGCTAAGCGGGGGGACTACAATGAGCAGTTCTTC. Protein product: CSAKRGDYNEQFF.

This clone was picked up one time. The chain employs TRBV25-1 and TRBJ1-2, with TRBD1 matching 7 bases. Germline lookup yields CDR1 MGHDK and CDR2 SYGVNS. Trimming cost V 6 bases and J 6 bases; bases outside gene matches: 7. CDR3 length: 13 residues. The CDR3 is CASSATGLHGYTF. The CDR3 DNA is TGTGCCAGCAGCGCGACAGGGTTACATGGCTACACCTTC.

The rearrangement uses TRBV7-8 and TRBJ1-3; 8 positions match TRBD1. The V and J ends lost 4 bases and 4 bases, in that order; junction bases with no gene match: 3. Germline lookup yields CDR1 SGHVS and CDR2 FQNEAQ. The CDR3 loop spans 14 amino acids. CDR3 DNA: TGTGCCAGCAGCTCTGACAGGGGCGGAAACACCATATATTTT. Its protein product is CASSSDRGGNTIYF.

The V and J genes are TRBV2 and TRBJ2-7, with 15 bases fitting TRBD2. Per germline, CDR1 SNHLY and CDR2 FYNNEI. This CDR3 spans 17 amino acids. V gave up 6 bases and J gave up 1 base; unmatched junction bases: 7. The CDR3 bases are TGTGCCAGCAGGGGACTAGCGGGGGGAGATCCGTCCTACGAGCAGTACTTC. It codes for CASRGLAGGDPSYEQYF. The variable domain in full, with the rest retrieved from reference TRBV2 and TRBJ2-7, is EPEVTQTPSHQVTQMGQEVILRCVPISNHLYFYWYRQILGQKVEFLVSFYNNEISEKSEIFDDQFSVERPDGSNFTLKIRSTKLEDSAMYFCASRGLAGGDPSYEQYFGPGTRLTVT.

The genes are TRBV6-5 and TRBJ1-3; D remains ambiguous. This CDR3 has 16 amino acids. Trimming left V 1 base short and J 1 base short, with 11 bases between. Per the germline V gene, CDR1 is MNHEY and CDR2 is SVGAGI. In DNA, the CDR3 is TGTGCCAGCAGTTACTTTCGGGGAGATTCTGGAAACACCATATATTTT. Translation: CASSYFRGDSGNTIYF.

This chain connects TRBV7-8 to TRBJ2-7; possible D gene TRBD2, 6 bases. V gave up 5 bases and J gave up 4 bases, with 12 bases separating them. The CDR3 sequence is 13 residues long. The V gene's germline CDR1 is SGHVS and CDR2 FQNEAQ. The CDR3 DNA follows: TGTGCCAGCAGCAAGGGACGGGAGTACGAGCAGTACTTC. This sequence encodes CASSKGREYEQYF.

The gene calls are TRBV7-2 and TRBJ2-7; 15 positions agree with TRBD2. With V trimmed by 3 bases and J by 4 bases, 10 bases remained unmatched. The CDR3 is 18 amino acids. CDR1 is SGHTA, CDR2 FQGNSA, per germline. The CDR3 sequence is CASSFGLAGGPRPYEQYF. The DNA for the CDR3 is TGTGCCAGCAGCTTCGGACTAGCGGGGGGGCCCAGACCTTACGAGCAGTACTTC. Supplemented by reference TRBV7-2 and TRBJ2-7, the full variable domain reads GAGVSQSPSNKVTEKGKDVELRCDPISGHTALYWYRQSLGQGLEFLIYFQGNSAPDKSGLPSDRFSAERTGGSVSTLTIQRTQQEDSAVYLCASSFGLAGGPRPYEQYFGPGTRLTVT.